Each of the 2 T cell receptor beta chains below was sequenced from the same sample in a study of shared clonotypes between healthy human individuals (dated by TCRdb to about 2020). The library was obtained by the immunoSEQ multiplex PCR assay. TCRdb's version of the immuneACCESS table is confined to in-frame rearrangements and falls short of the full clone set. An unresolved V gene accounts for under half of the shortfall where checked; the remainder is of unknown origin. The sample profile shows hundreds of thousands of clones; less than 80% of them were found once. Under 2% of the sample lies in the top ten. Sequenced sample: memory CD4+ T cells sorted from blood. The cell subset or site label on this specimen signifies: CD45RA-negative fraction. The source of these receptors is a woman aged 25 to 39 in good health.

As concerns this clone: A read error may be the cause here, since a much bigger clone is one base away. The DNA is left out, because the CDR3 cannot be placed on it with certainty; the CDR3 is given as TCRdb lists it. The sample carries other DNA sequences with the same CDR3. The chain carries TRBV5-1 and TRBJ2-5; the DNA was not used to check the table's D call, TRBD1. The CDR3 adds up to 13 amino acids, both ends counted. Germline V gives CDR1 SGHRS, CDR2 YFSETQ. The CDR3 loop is CASSFGQGETQYF.

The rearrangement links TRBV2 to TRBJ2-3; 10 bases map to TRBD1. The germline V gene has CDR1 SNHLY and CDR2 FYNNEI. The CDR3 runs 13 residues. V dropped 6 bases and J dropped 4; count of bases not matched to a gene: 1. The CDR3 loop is CASRTGGPDTQYF. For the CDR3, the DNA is TGTGCCAGCAGGACAGGGGGCCCAGATACGCAGTATTTT.